Shown below are 24 T cell receptor beta chains from a single sample sequenced in a study of T cell responses to AZD1222 COVID-19 vaccine. Using immunoSEQ multiplex PCR, the repertoire was profiled, and TCRdb retains in-frame clones only, with some absent. This table holds about 96,000 clones, 70% to 90% found once. The starting material was peripheral blood, obtained on day 0 of AZD1222 vaccination. The receptors were gathered from an adult in good health.

This chain connects TRBV19 to TRBJ1-6; TRBD1 matches 7 bases. Trimming removed 4 bases from V and 6 bases from J; junction bases left unmatched: 9. The CDR3 length is 16 residues. Per the germline V gene, CDR1 is LNHDA and CDR2 is SQIVND (reference sequence). In DNA form, the CDR3 reads TGTGCCAGTAGTACCCGGCCGACAGGGTCTAATTCACCCCTCCACTTT. It translates to CASSTRPTGSNSPLHF.

This sequence joins TRBV19 and TRBJ1-5; 8 nucleotides align to TRBD1. This CDR3 has 15 residues. The ends lost 5 bases at V and 0 bases at J; junction bases unmatched: 3. Germline CDR1 is LNHDA and CDR2 is SQIVND (reference sequence). CDR3 amino acids: CASSYDRGSNQPQHF. As DNA, the CDR3 is TGTGCCAGTAGTTACGACAGGGGTAGCAATCAGCCCCAGCATTTT.

The chain links TRBV27 to TRBJ2-2; perhaps TRBD2 as D (6 bases). V was pared by 0 bases and J by 4 bases, with 12 bases between. The germline gives CDR1 MNHEY, CDR2 SMNVEV (reference sequence). The CDR3 runs 16 residues. The CDR3 bases are TGTGCCAGCAGTTTATCGTTGGGGGGAGGCACCGGGGAGCTGTTTTTT. Its protein product is CASSLSLGGGTGELFF.

The V and J genes are TRBV18 and TRBJ2-3; D is tentatively TRBD1 or TRBD2 (6 bases each). Between the trimmed V and J ends, which lost 2 bases and 5 bases, there was a span of 8 bases. Germline-derived CDR1 and CDR2 are KGHSH and LQKENI. The CDR3 spans 13 residues. The CDR3 protein is CASSPGGQDTQYF. The CDR3 DNA reads TGTGCCAGCTCACCAGGGGGGCAAGATACGCAGTATTTT.

CDR3 DNA sequence: TGTGCCAGCTCACCCATCTTTCTCCCAAACTATGGCTACACCTTC. Translated: CASSPIFLPNYGYTF. This chain joins TRBV18 and TRBJ1-2, with unresolved D. The CDR3 is 15 residues long. Germline CDR1 reads KGHSH; CDR2 reads LQKENI. V was cut by 3 bases and J by 2 bases, with 13 bases left in between.

This clone was recorded once. One end of the junction fails to match germline, which may point to a read error. V usage is TRBV27 and J usage is TRBJ2-2; TRBD2 is a possible D gene (5 bases). CDR1 MNHEY and CDR2 SMNVEV come from the germline V gene (reference sequence). This CDR3 is built from 16 residues. CDR3 sequence reads: CASRLLGWAQTEELFF. The CDR3 region has the DNA TGTGCCAGCAGACTACTAGGGTGGGCCCAAACCGAGGAGCTGTTTTTT.

This clone appeared once. The chain has TRBV27 and TRBJ2-5, with 8 positions matching TRBD2. The V gene's germline CDR1 is MNHEY and CDR2 SMNVEV (reference sequence). This CDR3 comprises 14 residues. The trim removed 8 bases at V and 2 bases at J, leaving 7 bases unmatched. The CDR3 loop is CASGTSGGQETQYF. For the CDR3, the DNA is TGTGCCAGCGGGACCAGCGGGGGACAAGAGACCCAGTACTTC.

Written as DNA, the CDR3 is TGCGCCAGCAGTCCAGGTCTGCGGGAAGTCAACTCCTACGAGCAGTACTTC. Its translation is CASSPGLREVNSYEQYF. This sequence joins TRBV10-2 and TRBJ2-7, with D tentatively TRBD2 (6 bases). The V and J ends lost 5 bases and 0 bases respectively, with 20 bases between them. The CDR3 totals 17 residues. Germline V lookup: CDR1 WSHSY, CDR2 SAAADI.

V usage is TRBV27 and J usage is TRBJ2-1; tentative D call: TRBD1 (6 bases). There are 14 residues in the CDR3. V lost 5 bases, J lost 8 bases, and 16 bases lay in between. Per germline, CDR1 MNHEY and CDR2 SMNVEV (reference sequence). The CDR3 coding sequence is TGTGCCAGCAGTGTGGACAGTCCCCTCCATGAGCAGTTCTTC. Translated, it gives CASSVDSPLHEQFF.

The J gene is TRBJ2-1, the V gene TRBV11-3; 8 nucleotides line up with TRBD2. The CDR3 extends over 15 amino acids. The V segment lost 2 bases and the J segment 7 bases; nucleotides outside the gene matches: 7. Germline CDR1 SGHNT, CDR2 YENEEA. The CDR3 protein is CASSLNGGAGNEQFF. The CDR3 DNA follows: TGTGCCAGCAGCTTAAACGGGGGGGCCGGGAATGAGCAGTTCTTC.

The chain is built from TRBV9 and TRBJ1-2; no clear D gene. Germline CDR1 and CDR2: SGDLS and YYNGEE. The CDR3 loop spans 13 amino acids. V lost 4 bases, J lost 4 bases, and 11 bases lay in between. CDR3 amino acids: CASSHPPTYGYTF. The CDR3 DNA sequence: TGTGCCAGCAGCCACCCTCCCACCTATGGCTACACCTTC.

V and J are TRBV5-1 and TRBJ1-1, with 8 bases lining up with TRBD1. Trimming at V came to 0 bases and at J to 7 bases, leaving 11 bases not matched to a gene. Germline V CDR1 and CDR2: SGHRS, YFSETQ. This CDR3 is built from 16 residues. This CDR3 reads CASSLEPQGASGEAFF. DNA for the CDR3: TGCGCCAGCAGCTTGGAACCCCAGGGGGCAAGTGGTGAAGCTTTCTTT. The whole variable domain, remainder taken from reference TRBV5-1 and TRBJ1-1, is KAGVTQTPRYLIKTRGQQVTLSCSPISGHRSVSWYQQTPGQGLQFLFEYFSETQRNKGNFPGRFSGRQFSNSRSEMNVSTLELGDSALYLCASSLEPQGASGEAFFGQGTRLTVV.

This chain uses TRBV12-3 or TRBV12-4 with TRBJ1-2; 7 bases are a match to TRBD1. V gave up 6 bases and J gave up 4 bases; unmatched junction bases: 5. There are 13 residues in the CDR3. The CDR3 loop is CASSWGQSYGYTF. The CDR3 region has the DNA TGTGCCAGCAGCTGGGGACAGTCCTATGGCTACACCTTC.

This sequence joins TRBV28 and TRBJ2-7; 7 bases are a match to TRBD1. The germline V gene has CDR1 MDHEN and CDR2 SYDVKM. The CDR3 loop spans 13 amino acids. V gave up 5 bases and J gave up 4 bases; unmatched junction bases: 5. The CDR3 DNA reads as TGTGCCAGCAGTCCGGGACAGACATACGAGCAGTACTTC. Protein: CASSPGQTYEQYF.

This chain joins TRBV6-5 and TRBJ1-2, with a weak D call TRBD1 (5 bases). The CDR3 sequence is 13 residues long. The V and J ends lost 5 bases and 2 bases respectively, with 9 bases between them. In germline, CDR1 is MNHEY, CDR2 SVGAGI. The CDR3 protein is CASSRQSNYGYTF. CDR3 nucleotide sequence: TGTGCCAGCAGTCGACAGTCGAACTATGGCTACACCTTC.

The rearrangement links TRBV18 to TRBJ2-7, with D perhaps matching TRBD1 (6 bases). Germline assignment: CDR1 KGHSH and CDR2 LQKENI. The ends were cut back, 2 bases at V and 3 bases at J, with 17 bases in the middle. The CDR3 extends over 16 amino acids. CDR3 in amino acids: CASSPMPGASSYEQYF. The CDR3 nucleotides are TGTGCCAGCTCACCAATGCCAGGGGCGAGTAGCTACGAGCAGTACTTC.

This clone has only a few counts. V gene TRBV11-2 combines with J gene TRBJ1-5; D not certain. Germline loops: CDR1 SGHAT, CDR2 FQNNGV. V lost 0 bases, J lost 0 bases, and 6 bases lay in between. The CDR3 has 15 amino acids. The CDR3 loop reads CASSLEGNSNQPQHF. Here the CDR3 DNA reads TGTGCCAGCAGCTTAGAGGGTAATAGCAATCAGCCCCAGCATTTT.

By share, this clone ranks as large. The V call is TRBV6-6, the J call TRBJ1-5; 11 bases are shared with TRBD1. Germline values: CDR1 MNHNY, CDR2 SVGAGI (reference sequence). The V gene end was trimmed by 5 bases and the J gene end by 6 bases; junction bases not matched to a gene: 12. The CDR3 is 17 residues long. The CDR3 region is CASSPIRGQGAFQPQHF. CDR3 DNA: TGTGCCAGCAGTCCAATCCGCGGACAGGGGGCATTTCAGCCCCAGCATTTT.

CDR3 region: CASSDRTGGFGEQYF. As DNA, the CDR3 is TGTGCCAGCAGTGACCGGACAGGGGGGTTCGGCGAGCAGTACTTC. The chain combines TRBV2 with TRBJ2-7; 10 bases are a match to TRBD1. V shed 3 bases, J shed 6 bases, and the junction held 8 bases outside the gene matches. Germline loops: CDR1 SNHLY, CDR2 FYNNEI. This CDR3 comprises 15 residues.

The chain links TRBV18 to TRBJ1-5; TRBD1 matches at 7 bases. With 5 bases clipped from V and 4 bases from J, the junction kept 8 bases outside the gene matches. The CDR3 runs 15 residues. The germline CDR1 and CDR2 sequences are KGHSH and LQKENI. CDR3 residues: CASSFSGTANQPQHF. The CDR3 DNA reads as TGTGCCAGCTCATTCTCCGGGACAGCTAATCAGCCCCAGCATTTT.

This clone was picked up a small number of times. The same CDR3 arises from other DNA sequences in this sample as well. V is TRBV6-5 and J is TRBJ2-1; D assignment may be TRBD1 or TRBD2 (6 bases each). The CDR3 spans 16 residues. The V end lost 0 bases, the J end lost 4 bases, and 13 bases lay between the germline ends. Germline V CDR1 and CDR2: MNHEY, SVGAGI. The chain's CDR3 is CASSYSDRGPYNEQFF. For the CDR3, the DNA is TGTGCCAGCAGTTACTCGGACCGGGGGCCGTACAATGAGCAGTTCTTC.

A single count supports this clone. This chain links TRBV18 with TRBJ2-5; D could derive from TRBD1 or TRBD2 (6 bases each). This CDR3 has 14 residues. The germline gives CDR1 KGHSH, CDR2 LQKENI. V was pared by 3 bases and J by 5 bases, with 13 bases between. CDR3 residues: CASSPTGAGETQYF. CDR3 DNA: TGTGCCAGCTCACCGACGGGGGCTGGGGAGACCCAGTACTTC.

A note on this clone: The junction and the germline gene differ at one end; a read error may be behind it. The chain has TRBV19 and TRBJ2-3; D is uncertain. Per germline, CDR1 LNHDA and CDR2 SQIVND (reference sequence). This CDR3 has 13 residues. The CDR3 here is CASSSRDTDTQYF. The DNA of the CDR3 is TGTGCCAGCAGTAGTAGGGACACAGATACGCAGTATTTT. Together with reference TRBV19 and TRBJ2-3, the CDR3 gives the full variable domain: DGGITQSPKYLFRKEGQNVTLSCEQNLNHDAMYWYRQDPGQGLRLIYYSQIVNDFQKGDIAEGYSVSREKKESFPLTVTSAQKNPTAFYLCASSSRDTDTQYFGPGTRLTVL.

This chain joins TRBV28 and TRBJ2-1; unclear D gene. The CDR3 contains 14 residues. V lost 6 bases and J lost 5, with 14 bases in between. Germline CDR1 MDHEN, CDR2 SYDVKM. CDR3 residues: CASSDQGIHNEQFF. The CDR3 nucleotides read TGTGCCAGCAGCGATCAAGGGATCCACAATGAGCAGTTCTTC.